Listed below are T cell receptor beta chains from one sample, sequenced in a study of shared clonotypes between healthy human individuals. The table came from immunoSEQ multiplex PCR; TCRdb's copy has only in-frame clones and leaves some out. The data hold some 2,500,000 clones, with roughly 93% observed a single time. The sample consisted of naive CD4+ T cells from PBMCs. The source is a man younger than 30 in good health. Some clones in this sample may be carry-over from other donors' samples. The CDR3 runs from the conserved cysteine through the conserved F or W. Each record gives: V gene, J gene, clone size, D gene, CDR3 protein, CDR3 DNA. A D gene is named only where the DNA matches it firmly. A clone size is listed for some rows: how often the clone was seen (once, few, many), or a class if it is expanded.

TRBV9,TRBJ2-3,.,.,CASSPPGTTDTQYF,TGTGCCAGCAGCCCCCCTGGAACCACAGATACGCAGTATTTT
TRBV23-1,TRBJ1-3,.,.,CARNSGAASGNTIYF,TGCGCCAGAAACAGCGGCGCGGCCTCTGGAAACACCATATATTTT
TRBV18,TRBJ2-6,.,TRBD1,CASSPMRQGSSGANVLTF,TGTGCCAGCTCACCAATGCGACAGGGAAGCTCTGGGGCCAACGTCCTGACTTTC
TRBV5-6,TRBJ2-7,once,TRBD1,CASSLRVGTDPYEQYF,TGTGCCAGCAGCTTGCGGGTCGGGACAGACCCCTACGAGCAGTACTTC
TRBV7-8,TRBJ2-5,.,.,CASSLVGPRETQYF,TGTGCCAGCAGCTTAGTTGGCCCTCGGGAGACCCAGTACTTC
TRBV5-1,TRBJ2-1,.,.,CASSLAWDTEQFF,TGCGCCAGCAGCTTGGCATGGGACACTGAGCAGTTCTTC
TRBV28,TRBJ1-2,.,.,CASQERVSYTF,TGTGCCAGCCAGGAAAGGGTGAGCTACACCTTC
TRBV27,TRBJ2-3,.,.,CASSFRGGGSPRTDTQYF,TGTGCCAGCAGTTTCCGAGGGGGCGGGAGTCCTCGCACAGATACGCAGTATTTT
TRBV5-1,TRBJ2-3,.,.,CASSLEAGGRGTQYF,TGCGCCAGCAGCTTGGAAGCGGGTGGCCGGGGTACGCAGTATTTT
TRBV15,TRBJ2-1,.,TRBD2,CATSSRRTGTSGYNEQFF,TGTGCCACCAGCAGCAGAAGAACCGGGACTAGCGGATACAATGAGCAGTTCTTC
TRBV7-8,TRBJ1-2,.,.,CASSLVIWRGGGQEGGYTF,TGTGCCAGCAGCTTAGTTATCTGGAGAGGAGGAGGTCAGGAAGGTGGCTACACCTTC
TRBV28,TRBJ2-5,.,.,CASSPGRVQETQYF,TGTGCCAGCAGTCCAGGACGTGTACAAGAGACCCAGTACTTC
TRBV11-3,TRBJ1-1,once,.,CASSLQQWANTEAFF,TGTGCCAGCAGCCTCCAACAGTGGGCGAACACTGAAGCTTTCTTT
TRBV10-3,TRBJ2-3,once,TRBD2,CATHSGRAADTQYF,TGTGCCACCCATAGCGGGAGGGCTGCAGATACGCAGTATTTT
TRBV21-1,TRBJ2-3,.,.,CASSKRPPGSTDTQYF,TGTGCCAGCAGCAAACGACCCCCGGGAAGCACAGATACGCAGTATTTT
TRBV5-1,TRBJ1-1,.,TRBD1,CASSKGQGNTEAFF,TGCGCCAGCAGCAAAGGACAGGGGAACACTGAAGCTTTCTTT
TRBV28,TRBJ1-4,.,.,CASSPFGGLDEKLFF,TGTGCCAGCAGTCCCTTTGGCGGGCTGGATGAAAAACTGTTTTTT
TRBV19,TRBJ1-1,once,TRBD1,CASSTWTGPGTEAFF,TGTGCCAGTAGTACCTGGACAGGGCCGGGGACTGAAGCTTTCTTT
TRBV5-6,TRBJ2-7,.,.,CASSFDRLSYEQYF,TGTGCCAGCAGCTTTGACAGGCTCTCCTACGAGCAGTACTTC
TRBV19,TRBJ1-3,.,TRBD1,CASRQGAGGNTIYF,TGTGCCAGTAGGCAGGGGGCAGGAGGAAACACCATATATTTT
TRBV28,TRBJ2-1,once,.,CASSPGSSYNEQFF,TGTGCCAGCAGTCCTGGATCGAGCTACAATGAGCAGTTCTTC
TRBV19,TRBJ2-3,.,.,CASRKSGTDTQYF,TGTGCCAGTAGGAAATCAGGGACAGATACGCAGTATTTT
TRBV19,TRBJ2-7,.,.,CASSIIRDYGYEQYF,TGTGCCAGTAGTATTATTCGGGATTACGGTTACGAGCAGTACTTC
TRBV10-3,TRBJ2-2,.,TRBD2,CAIRTSVNTGELFF,TGTGCCATCAGGACTAGCGTTAACACCGGGGAGCTGTTTTTT
TRBV9,TRBJ1-1,.,.,CASSVRDSGTEAFF,TGTGCCAGCAGCGTTCGTGACTCGGGCACTGAAGCTTTCTTT
TRBV11-2,TRBJ1-2,.,.,CASSSLSDGYGYTF,TGTGCCAGCAGCTCCCTCAGCGACGGATATGGCTACACCTTC
TRBV28,TRBJ2-6,once,TRBD1,CASAWGTGGLFGANVLTF,TGTGCCAGCGCCTGGGGGACAGGGGGCTTATTTGGGGCCAACGTCCTGACTTTC
TRBV28,TRBJ1-5,.,.,CASGQLNQPQHF,TGTGCCAGCGGACAGTTAAATCAGCCCCAGCATTTT
TRBV5-4,TRBJ2-1,.,TRBD2,CASSPKLAGGNEQFF,TGTGCCAGCAGCCCAAAACTAGCGGGTGGCAATGAGCAGTTCTTC
TRBV29-1,TRBJ2-1,.,.,CSVPPGFSVNEQFF,TGCAGCGTACCCCCCGGGTTCTCAGTTAATGAGCAGTTCTTC
TRBV28,TRBJ2-7,.,.,CSCAGRYEQYF,TGTTCCTGCGCGGGACGGTACGAGCAGTACTTC
TRBV7-2,TRBJ2-7,.,TRBD2,CASSLDVSSGLYEQYF,TGTGCCAGCAGCTTAGATGTGTCTAGCGGACTCTACGAGCAGTACTTC
TRBV28,TRBJ1-4,.,.,CASLGGANEKLFF,TGTGCCAGTCTAGGGGGAGCTAATGAAAAACTGTTTTTT
TRBV6-5,TRBJ2-5,.,TRBD2,CASTGLLAGVQTQYF,TGTGCCAGCACCGGACTCTTAGCGGGAGTACAGACCCAGTACTTC
TRBV5-1,TRBJ2-2,.,.,CASSLGGTGELFF,TGCGCCAGCAGCTTGGGGGGCACCGGGGAGCTGTTTTTT
TRBV28,TRBJ1-1,.,.,CASSSPWGGGTEAFF,TGTGCCAGCAGTTCGCCGTGGGGGGGAGGAACTGAAGCTTTCTTT